What follows describes a single T cell receptor beta chain. This sample is drawn from a study of blood T cell repertoires in COVID-19. Overall study: The origin of the acute and convalescent COVID-19 samples was the United States, Italy and Spain. In each case, the material was cDNA or gDNA derived from T cells, B-cell-depleted T cells, or PBMCs.

In the authors' methods: Amplified reference gene primers provided the basis for estimating nucleated cell counts. The assay was immunoSEQ multiplex PCR, and TCRdb's table has in-frame clones only and misses some. V and J calls plus clone size are reproduced from that table; the DNA served to infer D and trimming. Here the sample spans around 95,000 clones, roughly 84% being singletons. The source is a human donor in a cohort sampled during active COVID-19. Sequenced material: peripheral blood.

This CDR3 is CASSYSSLAYEQYF. The CDR3 DNA reads as TGTGCCAGCAGTTACTCTTCTCTCGCCTACGAGCAGTACTTC. The chain has TRBV6-2 or TRBV6-3 and TRBJ2-7; D call uncertain. The CDR3 is 14 amino acids. The V gene's germline CDR1 is MNHEY and CDR2 SVGEGT. V lost 0 bases and J lost 2, with 8 bases in between.